This T cell receptor (beta chain) was captured in a study of naive and memory T cell subsets. V trimming: 5 bases; J trimming: 2 bases; junction bases outside the gene matches: 5. Germline-derived CDR1 and CDR2 are SGHNT and YYREEE (reference sequence). CDR3 length: 15 residues. Both TRBC1 and TRBC2 were covered by a beta constant-region primer of two equimolar oligonucleotides. Four rounds of PCR amplified the ligated cDNA using nested alpha and beta constant-region primers plus SP2. TCRdb re-called the UMI-ligation and nested PCR reads through MiXCR, storing one row per CDR3 protein. The sample holds some 82,000 distinct CDR3 sequences, roughly 9.2% seen once. This clonotype has just a few counts.

Source material: naive CD8+ T cells from blood. The source is a human donor in good health. The chain links TRBV5-4 to TRBJ2-2; TRBD1 aligns across 8 bases. The CDR3 loop is CASSLGTGNTGELFF. CDR3 in DNA: TGTGCCAGCAGTCTGGGGACAGGTAACACCGGGGAGCTGTTTTTT.